Shown below are 28 T cell receptor beta chains from a single sample sequenced in a study of blood T cells in healthy people across ages. It was with a sample-barcoded 5' primer and a J-beta primer mix that a second PCR of roughly 7 to 12 cycles was run. One entry per CDR3 protein, called by TCRdb with MiXCR from the 5' RACE reads. The data hold 650,000 to 1,000,000 distinct CDR3 sequences, with under 40% observed a single time. Source material: blood. All receptors derive from a man in his late teens or twenties in good health.

Here the CDR3 reads CSATNRTNYGYTF. In nucleotides, the CDR3 is TGCAGTGCTACGAACCGTACAAACTATGGCTACACCTTC. The chain employs TRBV20-1 and TRBJ1-2; D remains unclear. Germline CDR1 DFQATT, CDR2 SNEGSKA (reference sequence). V lost 4 bases, J lost 2 bases, and 11 bases lay in between. The CDR3 has 13 residues.

The chain combines TRBV6-9 with TRBJ2-7, with D maybe TRBD1 (6 bases). Germline CDR1 and CDR2: MNHGY and SVAAGI. The CDR3 is 14 amino acids. Trimming took off 6 bases at V and 0 bases at J, with 12 bases between the two ends. In nucleotides, the CDR3 is TGTGCCAGCAGGGGGACAAGTAGCTCCTACGAGCAGTACTTC. It encodes CASRGTSSSYEQYF.

This clonotype occurred a few times. The rearrangement links TRBV4-3 to TRBJ2-1; the D call may be TRBD1 or TRBD2 (5 bases each). The V end lost 1 base, the J end lost 5 bases, and 12 bases lay between the germline ends. Looked up from germline, CDR1 is LGHNA and CDR2 is YSLEER. The CDR3 consists of 15 residues. CDR3 in DNA: TGCGCCAGCAGCCAAGTAAGGGACCTTCACAATGAGCAGTTCTTC. Translating it yields CASSQVRDLHNEQFF.

J is TRBJ1-2 and V is TRBV20-1; 11 nucleotides line up with TRBD1. V shed 5 bases, J shed 5 bases, and the junction held 4 bases outside the gene matches. The germline V gene has CDR1 DFQATT and CDR2 SNEGSKA (reference sequence). The CDR3 is 13 residues long. The CDR3 region is CSAAGQGAYGYTF. CDR3 nucleotides: TGCAGTGCTGCCGGACAGGGGGCTTATGGCTACACCTTC.

This chain links TRBV5-5 with TRBJ2-3; no firm D call. Deletions cut 0 bases from V and 6 bases from J, with 14 bases between. Germline V gene sequence: CDR1 SGHKS, CDR2 YYEKEE (reference sequence). CDR3 size: 15 residues. The CDR3 spells CASSLEVRSVDTQYF. The CDR3 bases are TGTGCCAGCAGCTTGGAGGTGCGTTCCGTGGATACGCAGTATTTT.

This clonotype showed up just once. This sequence joins TRBV2 and TRBJ2-4; no definite D call. Trimming took 4 bases from V and 13 from J, leaving 11 bases between them. Germline-derived CDR1 and CDR2 are SNHLY and FYNNEI. The CDR3 is made up of 11 amino acids. This chain's CDR3 is CASSGRNEQYF. The CDR3 nucleotides are TGTGCCAGCAGTGGAAGGAATGAGCAGTACTTC.

The chain employs TRBV10-3 and TRBJ2-3; D perhaps matches TRBD2 (5 bases). The CDR3 totals 12 residues. From germline, CDR1 is ENHRY and CDR2 SYGVKD. The ends were cut back, 6 bases at V and 5 bases at J, with 9 bases in the middle. This chain's CDR3 is CAIRTAGDTQYF. DNA of the CDR3: TGTGCCATCAGGACGGCGGGAGATACGCAGTATTTT.

The chain employs TRBV12-3 or TRBV12-4 and TRBJ1-1; no clear D gene. The CDR3 contains 13 residues. V shed 7 bases and J shed 0 bases, with 9 bases lying between them. The CDR3, as DNA: TGTGCCAGCATGGAACACTTGAACACTGAAGCTTTCTTT. It yields the protein CASMEHLNTEAFF.

The rearrangement joins TRBV7-2 to TRBJ1-5; the D gene is possibly TRBD1 (6 bases). V shed 1 base and J shed 6 bases, with 13 bases lying between them. The germline V gene encodes CDR1 SGHTA and CDR2 FQGNSA. The CDR3 sequence is 15 residues long. The CDR3, as DNA: TGTGCCAGCAGCTTAGATTCAGGGGAGGCTCAGCCCCAGCATTTT. Amino acids: CASSLDSGEAQPQHF.

This clonotype came up many times. V gene TRBV20-1 combines with J gene TRBJ2-1, with 9 bases aligning to TRBD2. The CDR3 has 12 residues. Looked up from germline, CDR1 is DFQATT and CDR2 is SNEGSKA (reference sequence). CDR3 DNA sequence: TGCAGCGCAGCAGCGGGGGGTAATGAGCAGTTCTTC. The encoded protein is CSAAAGGNEQFF.

This clonotype was counted between two and nine times. V is TRBV12-3 or TRBV12-4 and J is TRBJ1-4; D is possibly TRBD1 (5 bases). The CDR3 has 14 amino acids. V lost 5 bases, J lost 3 bases, and 10 bases lay in between. This CDR3 is CASSVTVPNEKLFF. In nucleotides, the CDR3 is TGTGCCAGCAGTGTGACAGTTCCTAATGAAAAACTGTTTTTT.

Comments on this clonotype: A much larger clone differs from this one at a single base, so this may be a read error. This rearrangement joins TRBV5-1 to TRBJ2-1; D gene ambiguous. Germline loops: CDR1 SGHRS, CDR2 YFSETQ. V lost 0 bases and J 5 bases, leaving 12 bases between the germline ends. There are 15 residues in the CDR3. The CDR3 protein is CASSLGRARNNEQFF. For the CDR3, the DNA is TGCGCCAGCAGCTTGGGACGAGCACGGAACAATGAGCAGTTCTTC.

The chain carries TRBV7-2 and TRBJ2-7; D may be TRBD1 (6 bases). Germline CDR1 SGHTA, CDR2 FQGNSA. With 5 bases removed from V and 7 bases from J, the gap between germline ends came to 27 bases. The CDR3 runs to 17 residues. The CDR3 sequence is CASSRPTNRENRNEQYF. In DNA form, the CDR3 reads TGTGCCAGCAGCCGACCCACAAACAGGGAAAATAGGAATGAGCAGTACTTC.

The V and J genes are TRBV12-3 or TRBV12-4 and TRBJ2-5, with 9 bases aligning to TRBD2. This CDR3 has 16 amino acids. The V gene end was trimmed by 1 base and the J gene end by 11 bases; junction bases not matched to a gene: 14. CDR3 sequence reads: CASSLGSSSGANEQYF. CDR3 bases: TGTGCCAGCAGTTTAGGGTCGTCTAGCGGGGCGAATGAGCAGTACTTC.

As DNA, the CDR3 is TGCAGTGCTAGTCCCTGGGATGAGCAGTTCTTC. Encoded protein: CSASPWDEQFF. This chain connects TRBV20-1 to TRBJ2-1; D is unclear. CDR1 and CDR2 (germline): DFQATT, SNEGSKA (reference sequence). V was clipped by 3 bases and J by 8 bases, with 8 bases between them. The CDR3 has 11 residues.

For this clonotype: A read error may account for a junction end that differs from germline. The gene calls are TRBV4-1 and TRBJ2-1; D is perhaps TRBD2 (5 bases). There are 16 residues in the CDR3. Germline V gene data show CDR1 as MGHRA and CDR2 as YSYEKL. CDR3 in DNA: TGCGCCAGCAGACTCAGGACTTCAAGCTCCTACAAGGAGCAGTTCTTC. It codes for CASRLRTSSSYKEQFF.

Ten or more counts support this clonotype. This chain links TRBV5-6 with TRBJ2-3; 8 bases map to TRBD1. The length of the CDR3 is 17 residues. CDR1 SGHDT and CDR2 YYEEEE come from the germline V gene. The J segment lost 2 bases and the V segment lost 4 bases, leaving 12 bases of the junction unmatched. The CDR3 DNA reads as TGTGCCAGCAGCACAGAACCGGGACAGGCTTCCACAGATACGCAGTATTTT. This sequence encodes CASSTEPGQASTDTQYF.

This clonotype was seen ten or more times. This chain links TRBV29-1 with TRBJ2-5, with 8 bases lining up with TRBD2. The J segment lost 1 base and the V segment lost 7 bases, leaving 2 bases of the junction unmatched. Germline V CDR1 and CDR2: SQVTM, ANQGSEA. The CDR3 length is 12 residues. The CDR3 spells CSGTSGQETQYF. CDR3 nucleotide sequence: TGCAGCGGCACTAGCGGCCAAGAGACCCAGTACTTC. The whole variable domain, remainder taken from reference TRBV29-1 and TRBJ2-5, is SAVISQKPSRDICQRGTSLTIQCQVDSQVTMMFWYRQQPGQSLTLIATANQGSEATYESGFVIDKFPISRPNLTFSTLTVSNMSPEDSSIYLCSGTSGQETQYFGPGTRLLVL.

V gene TRBV28 combines with J gene TRBJ1-3, with a possible D match to TRBD1 (5 bases). Trimming took off 5 bases at V and 0 bases at J, with 17 bases between the two ends. Germline V CDR1 and CDR2: MDHEN, SYDVKM. The CDR3 extends over 17 amino acids. The CDR3, as DNA: TGTGCCAGCAGTCCCACCCGACAGATGCTCTCTGGAAACACCATATATTTT. This gives the protein CASSPTRQMLSGNTIYF.

V and J are TRBV7-2 and TRBJ2-5; D may correspond to TRBD1 or TRBD2 (6 bases each). This CDR3 region has 12 residues. Germline assignment: CDR1 SGHTA and CDR2 FQGNSA. The V end was cut by 6 bases, the J end by 5 bases, with 10 bases between. The CDR3, as DNA: TGTGCCAGCAGAAAAGGGGGGGAGACCCAGTACTTC. It yields the protein CASRKGGETQYF.

This clonotype has only a few counts. The genes are TRBV9 and TRBJ2-6; no clear D gene. The germline gives CDR1 SGDLS, CDR2 YYNGEE. This CDR3 is built from 15 residues. V was shortened by 6 bases and J by 0 bases, with 10 bases between the two germline ends. DNA for the CDR3: TGTGCCAGCACCCTTTCGCACTCTGGGGCCAACGTCCTGACTTTC. Translating gives CASTLSHSGANVLTF.

The rearrangement uses TRBV4-3 and TRBJ2-2; the match to TRBD2 covers 8 bases. With 7 bases clipped from V and 1 base from J, the junction kept 2 bases outside the gene matches. This CDR3 contains 14 residues. Germline CDR1 LGHNA, CDR2 YSLEER. The CDR3 region is CASKLAVNTGELFF. The DNA of the CDR3 is TGCGCCAGCAAACTAGCGGTGAACACCGGGGAGCTGTTTTTT.

V gene TRBV28 combines with J gene TRBJ2-4, with 9 bases that match TRBD1. The junction had 3 bases not matched to a gene; V was cut back by 3 bases and J by 0 bases. The germline CDR1 and CDR2 sequences are MDHEN and SYDVKM. The CDR3 extends over 16 amino acids. The CDR3 DNA is TGTGCCAGCAGTTTCGGGACAGGGCTAGCCAAAAACATTCAGTACTTC. Translating it yields CASSFGTGLAKNIQYF.

This chain connects TRBV12-3 or TRBV12-4 to TRBJ1-5; D is unresolved. CDR3 length: 12 residues. The V and J ends lost 7 bases and 2 bases respectively, with 6 bases between them. The CDR3 DNA sequence: TGTGCCAGCACTAGAGGCAATCAGCCCCAGCATTTT. It yields the protein CASTRGNQPQHF.

This clonotype has only a few counts. The chain has TRBV7-9 and TRBJ2-1; no firm D call. Trimming cost V 1 base and J 6 bases, with 7 bases left between them. The CDR3 length is 13 residues. From germline, CDR1 is SEHNR and CDR2 FQNEAQ (reference sequence). CDR3 bases: TGTGCCAGCAGCTTAGAGGTTGGCAATGAGCAGTTCTTC. Translation gives CASSLEVGNEQFF.

CDR3 loop: CSVGTGTAGEKLFF. CDR3 in DNA: TGCAGCGTCGGAACCGGGACAGCAGGGGAAAAACTGTTTTTT. V gene TRBV29-1 combines with J gene TRBJ1-4; 7 bases agree with TRBD1. Germline-derived CDR1 and CDR2 are SQVTM and ANQGSEA. This CDR3 spans 14 amino acids. Unmatched junction bases numbered 12, after V lost 6 bases and J lost 8 bases.

The table lists this clonotype with a few counts. The chain is built from TRBV6-1 and TRBJ1-2, with D unclear. Germline V CDR1 and CDR2: MNHNS, SASEGT. V lost 3 bases and J 0 bases, leaving 11 bases between the germline ends. The CDR3 has 15 amino acids. The CDR3 nucleotides are TGTGCCAGCAGTGATACGGATCTCGCTAACTATGGCTACACCTTC. This gives the protein CASSDTDLANYGYTF.

The rearrangement joins TRBV20-1 to TRBJ2-1; 9 bases are a match to TRBD2. This CDR3 comprises 16 residues. Germline assignment: CDR1 DFQATT and CDR2 SNEGSKA (reference sequence). V lost 8 bases to trimming and J lost 5 bases; unmatched junction nucleotides: 16. CDR3 bases: TGCAGTCCCAAATCTGGGGGGACTAGCATCCACAATGAGCAGTTCTTC. Amino acids: CSPKSGGTSIHNEQFF.